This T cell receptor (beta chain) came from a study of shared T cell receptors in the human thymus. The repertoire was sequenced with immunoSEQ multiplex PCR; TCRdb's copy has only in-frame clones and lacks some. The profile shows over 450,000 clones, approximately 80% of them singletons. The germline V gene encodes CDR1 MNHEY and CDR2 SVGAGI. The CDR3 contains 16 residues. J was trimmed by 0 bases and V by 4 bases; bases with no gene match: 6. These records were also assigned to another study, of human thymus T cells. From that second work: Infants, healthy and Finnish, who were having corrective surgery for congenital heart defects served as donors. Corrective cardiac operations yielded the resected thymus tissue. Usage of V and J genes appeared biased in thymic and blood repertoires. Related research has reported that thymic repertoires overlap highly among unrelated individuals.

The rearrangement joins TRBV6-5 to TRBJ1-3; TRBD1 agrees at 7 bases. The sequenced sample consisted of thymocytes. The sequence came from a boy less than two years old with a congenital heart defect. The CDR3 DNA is TGTGCCAGCAGTTCCGGGACAGTGGACTCTGGAAACACCATATATTTT. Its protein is CASSSGTVDSGNTIYF.